The sequence of this T cell receptor beta chain was determined in a study of OX40 agonist ivuxolimab in advanced cancers. Background on the study: Three dose-escalation patients had partial responses: one with hepatocellular carcinoma and two with cutaneous melanoma. Points from the study as a whole: The mean number of expanded clones was higher in CD8+ T cells than in CD4+. The expanded peripheral T cells' antigen specificity was not determined.

Trimming took 0 bases from V and 2 from J, leaving 12 bases between them. The germline V gene encodes CDR1 SGHRS and CDR2 YFSETQ. The CDR3 spans 15 residues. Turning to this clone: Its matching antigen is unknown.

The data were produced by immunoSEQ multiplex PCR, yet TCRdb's version contains in-frame clones alone and is incomplete. Of about 95,000 clones listed, 75% to 90% were seen once; the top ten hold approximately 0.36%. The genes are TRBV5-1 and TRBJ2-7; D is unclear. Material: CD4+ or CD8+ T cells sorted from blood, obtained in a trial of the OX40 agonist ivuxolimab. The source is an adult with an advanced solid tumor such as melanoma, head and neck, liver or kidney cancer. The CDR3 bases are TGCGCCAGCAGCTTGGGACCGACGAATCCCTACGAGCAGTACTTC. Translation gives CASSLGPTNPYEQYF.